This entry lists 27 T cell receptor beta chains sequenced from one sample in a study of T cells in Graves' hyperthyroidism and ophthalmopathy. RNA transcripts served as the template for amplifying TCR beta CDR3 regions. First-round RT-PCR of the TCR CDR3 relied on the HTBI primer set. TCRdb independently ran MiXCR on the multiplex PCR reads; one entry per CDR3 protein. This table holds about 420,000 distinct CDR3 sequences, roughly 15% found once. Material for sequencing was blood. All receptors come from a woman aged 18-30 years with Graves' hyperthyroidism.

The sample holds many counts of this clonotype. The chain combines TRBV11-2 with TRBJ2-3; D is ambiguous. Germline-derived CDR1 and CDR2 are SGHAT and FQNNGV. CDR3 length: 18 residues. Trimming left V 0 bases short and J 6 bases short, with 22 bases between. The CDR3 loop reads CASSLDPYKKTRSDTQYF. The CDR3 region has the DNA TGTGCCAGCAGCTTAGATCCGTACAAAAAGACGCGTTCGGATACGCAGTATTTT.

This clonotype showed up just a few times. V usage is TRBV20-1 and J usage is TRBJ2-5, with D unclear. CDR1 is DFQATT and CDR2 is SNEGSKA in the germline V gene (reference sequence). This CDR3 is 16 amino acids long. V was cut by 3 bases and J by 4 bases, with 21 bases left in between. CDR3 region: CSASPYREAGPETQYF. For the CDR3, the DNA is TGCAGTGCTAGCCCATACCGAGAAGCAGGCCCAGAGACCCAGTACTTC.

This clonotype was counted at least ten times. This sequence joins TRBV30 and TRBJ2-5; D is unclear. In germline, CDR1 is GTSNPN, CDR2 SVGIG (reference sequence). The CDR3 is made up of 12 amino acids. V was shortened by 3 bases and J by 0 bases, with 5 bases between the two germline ends. The DNA of the CDR3 is TGTGCCTGGAGAATCAACCAAGAGACCCAGTACTTC. It yields the protein CAWRINQETQYF.

In its sample, this clonotype was seen many times. The genes are TRBV28 and TRBJ2-1; tentatively, D is TRBD2 (6 bases). Trimming removed 7 bases at V and 0 bases at J, with 19 bases between. Germline-derived CDR1 and CDR2 are MDHEN and SYDVKM. This CDR3 contains 17 residues. This CDR3 reads CASIPGLLRSSYNEQFF. Here the CDR3 DNA reads TGTGCCAGCATCCCGGGACTGCTAAGGAGCTCCTACAATGAGCAGTTCTTC. The full variable domain, in which reference TRBV28 and TRBJ2-1 provide the parts outside the CDR3, is DVKVTQSSRYLVKRTGEKVFLECVQDMDHENMFWYRQDPGLGLRLIYFSYDVKMKEKGDIPEGYSVSREKKERFSLILESASTNQTSMYLCASIPGLLRSSYNEQFFGPGTRLTVL.

This clonotype was detected a few times. V usage is TRBV5-1 and J usage is TRBJ2-1; 9 bases match TRBD2. This CDR3 has 13 residues. CDR1 is SGHRS and CDR2 is YFSETQ in the germline V gene. The V gene end was trimmed by 1 base and the J gene end by 15 bases; junction bases not matched to a gene: 8. The CDR3: CASSLHSGSGSFF. The CDR3 bases are TGCGCCAGCAGCTTGCATAGCGGGAGTGGATCGTTCTTC.

This clonotype was picked up many times. V and J are TRBV12-3 or TRBV12-4 and TRBJ1-2; D ambiguous. V was trimmed by 3 bases and J by 5 bases, leaving 10 bases between them. This CDR3 has 13 residues. The CDR3 protein is CASSFSGDYGYTF. The CDR3 region has the DNA TGTGCCAGCAGTTTCTCCGGGGATTATGGCTACACCTTC.

This clonotype was observed at least ten times. The V call is TRBV12-3 or TRBV12-4, the J call TRBJ2-7; D could derive from TRBD1 or TRBD2 (5 bases each). V lost 3 bases and J 3 bases, leaving 9 bases between the germline ends. This CDR3 region has 13 residues. CDR3 protein: CASSFRDGYEQYF. In nucleotides, the CDR3 is TGTGCCAGCAGTTTTCGGGACGGCTACGAGCAGTACTTC.

This clonotype appeared many times. The chain uses TRBV28 and TRBJ1-2; no firm D call. In germline, CDR1 is MDHEN, CDR2 SYDVKM. The CDR3 is made up of 15 amino acids. V dropped 2 bases and J dropped 4 bases, with 14 bases sitting between them. The CDR3 is CASSLLPGSGYGYTF. DNA for the CDR3: TGTGCCAGCAGTTTACTCCCCGGGTCTGGCTATGGCTACACCTTC.

This clonotype was seen many times. The V gene is TRBV29-1, the J gene TRBJ2-1; 11 bases agree with TRBD2. The CDR3 sequence is 13 residues long. The V segment lost 4 bases and the J segment 4 bases; nucleotides outside the gene matches: 0. Germline V lookup: CDR1 SQVTM, CDR2 ANQGSEA. The CDR3 nucleotides are TGCAGCGTTGTAGCGGGGGGGTACAATGAGCAGTTCTTC. As protein: CSVVAGGYNEQFF.

In its sample, this clonotype was seen many times. This rearrangement joins TRBV29-1 to TRBJ2-1; 14 bases fit TRBD2. V lost 3 bases, J lost 8 bases, and 3 bases stayed unmatched. Germline V lookup: CDR1 SQVTM, CDR2 ANQGSEA. The CDR3 is 14 amino acids. The DNA of the CDR3 is TGCAGCGTTGAGGGGACTAGCGGGAGCGATGAGCAGTTCTTC. It encodes CSVEGTSGSDEQFF.

This clonotype has a count of ten or more. The chain recombines TRBV20-1 with TRBJ2-7; 10 nucleotides line up with TRBD2. Trimming at V came to 4 bases and at J to 2 bases, leaving 11 bases not matched to a gene. In germline, CDR1 is DFQATT, CDR2 SNEGSKA (reference sequence). The CDR3 extends over 16 amino acids. CDR3 sequence (DNA): TGCAGTGCTACAGCTACAGGGACTAGCGCTACCTACGAGCAGTACTTC. It encodes CSATATGTSATYEQYF.

This clonotype was observed many times. CDR3 loop: CASTNTAIPGQPNYGYTF. In nucleotides, the CDR3 is TGTGCCAGCACTAACACAGCAATACCGGGACAGCCTAACTATGGCTACACCTTC. The chain uses TRBV6-1 and TRBJ1-2; TRBD1 matches at 7 bases. CDR1 and CDR2 from the germline V gene are MNHNS and SASEGT. This CDR3 has 18 residues. V gave up 7 bases and J gave up 0 bases; unmatched junction bases: 17.

With respect to this clonotype: The junction departs from germline at one end; a sequencing error may be responsible. This chain uses TRBV4-1 with TRBJ1-2; D is ambiguous. Germline CDR1 reads MGHRA; CDR2 reads YSYEKL. This CDR3 is 15 amino acids long. In DNA form, the CDR3 reads TGTGCCAGCAGCCAAGAGGTTCAGCTCGGAGGGGGCTACACCTTC. It is translated as CASSQEVQLGGGYTF.

This clonotype was recorded at least ten times. The chain combines TRBV19 with TRBJ1-1, with D unclear. Trimming stripped 9 bases from V and 4 bases from J, with 12 bases between. Per the germline V gene, CDR1 is LNHDA and CDR2 is SQIVND (reference sequence). This CDR3 has 12 amino acids. CDR3 loop: CASSERSTEAFF. The CDR3 DNA sequence: TGTGCCAGCAGTGAAAGGTCCACTGAAGCTTTCTTT.

This clonotype has more than one count but fewer than ten. The chain uses TRBV9 and TRBJ2-7; either TRBD1 or TRBD2 may supply D (7 bases each). V gave up 10 bases and J gave up 3 bases, with 14 bases separating them. The CDR3 is made up of 12 amino acids. CDR1 SGDLS and CDR2 YYNGEE come from the germline V gene. The CDR3 DNA follows: TGTGCCTGGGGGGGACAGTTCTACGAGCAGTACTTC. Protein product: CAWGGQFYEQYF.

This clonotype was observed a few times. The chain is built from TRBV9 and TRBJ1-2, with 7 bases aligning to TRBD1. The ends lost 0 bases at V and 4 bases at J; junction bases unmatched: 18. Germline V gene lookup returns CDR1 SGDLS and CDR2 YYNGEE. The CDR3 is 19 amino acids. For the CDR3, the DNA is TGTGCCAGCAGCGTAGAGAATCGACAGGGCCCCGGGTCCCTCTATGGCTACACCTTC. The encoded protein is CASSVENRQGPGSLYGYTF.

Ten or more counts support this clonotype. The chain employs TRBV5-1 and TRBJ2-2; D gene uncertain. Germline-derived CDR1 and CDR2 are SGHRS and YFSETQ. This CDR3 contains 12 residues. The V gene lost 6 bases and the J gene lost 2 bases, with 5 bases spanning the gap. CDR3 sequence (DNA): TGCGCCAGCACCCTAAACACCGGGGAGCTGTTTTTT. Translated, it gives CASTLNTGELFF.

This clonotype has ten or more counts. The J gene is TRBJ2-7, the V gene TRBV19, with TRBD2 identical over 7 bases. This CDR3 is 16 amino acids long. The trim removed 4 bases at V and 6 bases at J, leaving 15 bases unmatched. Germline V gene data show CDR1 as LNHDA and CDR2 as SQIVND (reference sequence). CDR3 protein: CASSTLTAGGRGEQYF. Here the CDR3 DNA reads TGTGCCAGTAGTACGTTGACCGCCGGAGGGAGGGGCGAGCAGTACTTC.

Ten or more counts support this clonotype. V gene TRBV20-1 combines with J gene TRBJ2-7, with TRBD1 matching over 7 bases. CDR3 length: 14 residues. The germline V gene has CDR1 DFQATT and CDR2 SNEGSKA (reference sequence). Losses at the gene ends were 6 bases for V and 1 base for J; bases not matched to a gene: 9. DNA of the CDR3: TGCAGTGCCCCGCGACAGGGATCTTCCTACGAGCAGTACTTC. It is translated as CSAPRQGSSYEQYF.

V gene TRBV7-9 combines with J gene TRBJ2-4; D is unclear. Germline V gene data show CDR1 as SEHNR and CDR2 as FQNEAQ (reference sequence). Trimming took 3 bases from V and 0 from J, leaving 6 bases between them. There are 14 residues in the CDR3. Here the CDR3 DNA reads TGTGCCAGCAGCTTGATACTAGCCAAAAACATTCAGTACTTC. It is translated as CASSLILAKNIQYF.

This clonotype showed up many times. The J gene is TRBJ2-1, the V gene TRBV14, with TRBD2 identical over 10 bases. The CDR3 runs to 14 residues. Per the germline V gene, CDR1 is SGHDN and CDR2 is FVKESK. V dropped 4 bases and J dropped 8; count of bases not matched to a gene: 5. This CDR3 reads CASSPLAGAHEQFF. Here the CDR3 DNA reads TGTGCCAGCAGCCCCCTAGCGGGAGCCCATGAGCAGTTCTTC.

This clonotype came up many times. The chain combines TRBV3-1 with TRBJ1-1; a possible D gene is TRBD1 (6 bases). The CDR3 runs to 15 residues. CDR1 and CDR2 (germline): LGHDT, YNNKEL (reference sequence). The V end lost 4 bases, the J end lost 1 base, and 13 bases lay between the germline ends. DNA for the CDR3: TGTGCCAGCAGCCCAGGAAGGGGGGGGAACACTGAAGCTTTCTTT. This codes for CASSPGRGGNTEAFF.

There are many counts of this clonotype. The chain links TRBV25-1 to TRBJ1-2, with D hard to call. Trimming removed 5 bases from V and 4 bases from J, with 11 bases in between. CDR1 and CDR2 (germline): MGHDK, SYGVNS. The CDR3 runs 13 residues. Written as DNA, the CDR3 is TGTGCCAGCAGTCGCGGCAGGCTCTATGGCTACACCTTC. It encodes CASSRGRLYGYTF.

This clonotype was counted between two and nine times. This chain links TRBV3-1 with TRBJ2-3; 7 bases match TRBD2. Losses at the gene ends were 2 bases for V and 4 bases for J; bases not matched to a gene: 12. The CDR3 consists of 17 residues. Germline CDR1 is LGHDT and CDR2 is YNNKEL (reference sequence). The chain's CDR3 is CASSQTGRAGVADTQYF. The CDR3 DNA sequence: TGTGCCAGCAGCCAAACCGGGCGGGCGGGAGTAGCAGATACGCAGTATTTT.

The V gene is TRBV6-2 or TRBV6-3, the J gene TRBJ2-6; D gene uncertain. This CDR3 contains 14 residues. Trimming removed 5 bases at V and 3 bases at J, with 8 bases between. The germline V gene has CDR1 MNHEY and CDR2 SVGEGT. CDR3 sequence: CASSNPFGANVLTF. Written as DNA, the CDR3 is TGTGCCAGCAGTAACCCCTTTGGGGCCAACGTCCTGACTTTC.

This clonotype came up many times. V and J are TRBV20-1 and TRBJ2-7, with 11 bases aligning to TRBD2. The CDR3 totals 17 residues. The germline V gene encodes CDR1 DFQATT and CDR2 SNEGSKA (reference sequence). In DNA, the CDR3 is TGCAGCGCCTCGTCCGGGACTAGCGGTTCGAGCTCCTACGAGCAGTACTTC. Translation gives CSASSGTSGSSSYEQYF.

This clonotype was found many times. This chain uses TRBV28 with TRBJ2-5; weak D call: TRBD1 (6 bases). The V and J ends lost 2 bases and 13 bases respectively, with 14 bases between them. Per the germline V gene, CDR1 is MDHEN and CDR2 is SYDVKM. The CDR3 consists of 12 residues. CDR3 in DNA: TGTGCCAGCAGTTTAATACAGGGCCGCTTGTACTTC. Residues: CASSLIQGRLYF. Full variable domain (missing parts from reference TRBV28 and TRBJ2-5): DVKVTQSSRYLVKRTGEKVFLECVQDMDHENMFWYRQDPGLGLRLIYFSYDVKMKEKGDIPEGYSVSREKKERFSLILESASTNQTSMYLCASSLIQGRLYFGPGTRLLVL.